The rows below give T cell receptor beta chains drawn from one sample of a study of OX40 agonist ivuxolimab in advanced cancers. Profiled with immunoSEQ multiplex PCR; TCRdb holds only in-frame clones, not every one. Of around 62,000 clones detected, about nine tenths appear once; the ten largest clones hold 0.38%. This sample comprised CD4+ or CD8+ T cells sorted from blood, obtained in a trial of the OX40 agonist ivuxolimab. The receptors originated from an adult with an advanced solid tumor such as melanoma, head and neck, liver or kidney cancer. CDR3s include the opening cysteine and the closing phenylalanine or tryptophan. A D gene is named only where the DNA matches it firmly. The size of a clone is reported for some rows only, either as once, few or many, or as a class for expanded clones.

CASSLDTERSYGYTF,TGCGCCAGCAGCTTGGACACGGAGAGAAGCTATGGCTACACCTTC,-,TRBJ1-2,-,TRBV5-1
CASSEGQGSIMNTEAFF,TGTGCCAGCAGTGAGGGACAGGGAAGCATTATGAACACTGAAGCTTTCTTT,-,TRBJ1-1,TRBD1,TRBV27
CASSAVAGATDTQYF,TGTGCCAGCAGCGCGGTAGCGGGGGCCACAGATACGCAGTATTTT,once,TRBJ2-3,TRBD2,TRBV7-9
CASSSRGLDQETQYF,TGTGCCAGCAGCTCCAGAGGACTAGACCAAGAGACCCAGTACTTC,once,TRBJ2-5,TRBD2,TRBV7-2
CASRRQGALGEAFF,TGTGCCAGCAGAAGACAGGGGGCTTTAGGTGAAGCTTTCTTT,-,TRBJ1-1,TRBD1,TRBV6-5
CSVRFPGVEETQYF,TGCAGCGTTAGATTCCCAGGGGTAGAGGAGACCCAGTACTTC,-,TRBJ2-5,-,TRBV29-1
CASSPSGLWGEAFF,TGTGCCAGCTCGCCTTCGGGTTTATGGGGTGAGGCTTTCTTT,-,TRBJ1-1,-,TRBV18
CASSFSGGPNTEAFF,TGTGCCAGCAGCTTTTCCGGGGGGCCCAACACTGAAGCTTTCTTT,-,TRBJ1-1,-,TRBV5-4
CASSTRSSSGANVLTF,TGTGCCAGTAGTACCCGTTCGAGCTCTGGGGCCAACGTCCTGACTTTC,-,TRBJ2-6,-,TRBV19
CASKAEPLGTGELFF,TGTGCCAGTAAGGCCGAACCCCTGGGCACCGGGGAGCTGTTTTTT,-,TRBJ2-2,-,TRBV19
CASSPSGGYSGNEQFF,TGTGCCAGCAGTCCTAGCGGGGGCTACTCGGGGAATGAGCAGTTCTTC,-,TRBJ2-1,TRBD2,TRBV9
CSVGTDTGELFF,TGCAGCGTTGGGACTGACACCGGGGAGCTGTTTTTT,-,TRBJ2-2,-,TRBV29-1
CASSEMGRPFNEQYF,TGTGCCAGCAGTGAAATGGGGCGGCCCTTCAACGAGCAGTACTTC,once,TRBJ2-7,-,TRBV2
CASSSSYGYTF,TGTGCCAGCAGCTCGTCCTATGGCTACACCTTC,-,TRBJ1-2,-,TRBV7-2
CASSLPRTGELFF,TGCGCCAGCAGCTTGCCGCGGACCGGGGAGCTGTTTTTT,-,TRBJ2-2,-,TRBV5-1
CASSEGRAGNSPLHF,TGTGCCAGCAGTGAAGGGCGGGCGGGAAATTCACCCCTCCACTTT,-,TRBJ1-6,-,TRBV6-1
CASSQAGKGTGELFF,TGTGCCAGCAGTCAGGCAGGGAAGGGCACCGGGGAGCTGTTTTTT,-,TRBJ2-2,-,TRBV6-7
CASSQVLGQAYEQYF,TGTGCCAGCAGCCAAGTTCTGGGACAGGCCTACGAGCAGTACTTC,-,TRBJ2-7,TRBD1,TRBV4-2
CASSVRPGQRLYEQYF,TGTGCCAGCAGTGTCCGACCGGGACAGAGACTCTACGAGCAGTACTTC,-,TRBJ2-7,TRBD1,TRBV6-1
CASSLDGGDTQYF,TGTGCCAGCAGCTTAGATGGGGGAGATACGCAGTATTTT,-,TRBJ2-3,-,TRBV7-7
CASSLERDRGIRAFF,TGTGCCAGCAGTCTAGAGAGGGACAGGGGAATTAGAGCTTTCTTT,-,TRBJ1-1,TRBD1,TRBV27
CASTDRTGASEQYF,TGCGCCAGCACCGACCGGACAGGGGCCAGCGAGCAGTACTTC,-,TRBJ2-7,TRBD1,TRBV5-1
CASSVWGSNEKLFF,TGTGCCAGCAGTGTATGGGGTAGCAATGAAAAACTGTTTTTT,-,TRBJ1-4,-,TRBV25-1
CASSIRSGRGGTDTQYF,TGCGCCAGCAGCATCCGGTCAGGGCGGGGAGGCACAGATACGCAGTATTTT,-,TRBJ2-3,-,TRBV5-1
CASTETESSYNSPLHF,TGTGCCAGTACTGAGACTGAGAGCTCCTATAATTCACCCCTCCACTTT,once,TRBJ1-6,-,TRBV19
CSVEVPRGRFGANVLTF,TGCAGCGTTGAAGTCCCGCGAGGACGGTTTGGGGCCAACGTCCTGACTTTC,-,TRBJ2-6,-,TRBV29-1
CASSLRAGGAYEQYF,TGTGCCAGCAGCTTGAGGGCAGGGGGCGCATACGAGCAGTACTTC,-,TRBJ2-7,TRBD1,TRBV5-6
CASSQDLDTGVSSYEQYF,TGTGCCAGCAGCCAAGATCTAGATACGGGGGTTAGCTCCTACGAGCAGTACTTC,-,TRBJ2-7,-,TRBV4-2
CASSAGQFNEKLFF,TGTGCCAGCAGCGCGGGACAGTTTAATGAAAAACTGTTTTTT,once,TRBJ1-4,TRBD1,TRBV7-7
CASSQAVTGTLAKNIQYF,TGCGCCAGCAGCCAAGCCGTGACAGGGACCCTAGCCAAAAACATTCAGTACTTC,-,TRBJ2-4,TRBD1,TRBV4-1
CASSPPARRVSPEYNEQFF,TGTGCCAGCAGCCCACCAGCCAGGCGCGTATCGCCTGAATACAATGAGCAGTTCTTC,-,TRBJ2-1,-,TRBV7-2
CASSDPRTGAYGYTF,TGTGCCAGCAGTGACCCACGGACAGGGGCCTATGGCTACACCTTC,-,TRBJ1-2,TRBD1,TRBV6-4
CASSQDGGYTF,TGTGCCAGCAGCCAAGACGGTGGCTACACCTTC,-,TRBJ1-2,-,TRBV14
CASSYPWGEKLFF,TGTGCCAGCAGTTACCCCTGGGGTGAAAAACTGTTTTTT,-,TRBJ1-4,-,TRBV6-6
CASSGGTSGGISYEQYF,TGTGCCAGCAGTGGAGGGACTAGCGGGGGGATCTCCTACGAGCAGTACTTC,-,TRBJ2-7,TRBD2,TRBV6-1
CATSRGTGMYQPQHF,TGTGCCACCAGCAGAGGGACAGGGATGTACCAGCCCCAGCATTTT,-,TRBJ1-5,TRBD1,TRBV15
CASSGRRDISVLANYGYTF,TGTGCCAGCAGCGGACGCCGGGACATATCAGTATTAGCTAACTATGGCTACACCTTC,once,TRBJ1-2,-,TRBV9
CASSLGTGGEDTQYF,TGCGCCAGCAGCTTGGGGACAGGGGGCGAAGATACGCAGTATTTT,-,TRBJ2-3,TRBD1,TRBV5-1
CASSLIGTGGSGYTF,TGTGCCAGCAGTCTTATCGGAACGGGGGGCTCTGGCTACACCTTC,-,TRBJ1-2,-,TRBV27
CASSLGSATGTYEQYF,TGCGCCAGCAGCTTGGGGAGTGCCACAGGTACCTACGAGCAGTACTTC,-,TRBJ2-7,-,TRBV5-1
CASSLSRLGNSPLHF,TGTGCCAGCAGCTTAAGTCGTCTAGGGAATTCACCCCTCCACTTT,-,TRBJ1-6,-,TRBV7-2
CASTNGGSGNTEAFF,TGTGCCAGCACCAACGGGGGGAGCGGGAACACTGAAGCTTTCTTT,-,TRBJ1-1,-,TRBV6-5
CASSSGQGHNEKLFF,TGTGCCAGCAGTTCCGGACAGGGTCATAATGAAAAACTGTTTTTT,-,TRBJ1-4,TRBD1,TRBV7-9
CASSVERGPGYGYTF,TGTGCCAGCAGCGTAGAACGGGGGCCTGGCTATGGCTACACCTTC,-,TRBJ1-2,-,TRBV9
CASSYAGPYEQYF,TGTGCCAGCAGTTACGCGGGCCCCTACGAGCAGTACTTC,-,TRBJ2-7,-,TRBV6-5
CASSVGPWSDTQYF,TGTGCCAGCAGCGTAGGCCCTTGGTCGGATACGCAGTATTTT,-,TRBJ2-3,-,TRBV9
CASPPCGNNEQFF,TGCGCCAGTCCCCCATGCGGGAACAATGAGCAGTTCTTC,-,TRBJ2-1,-,TRBV10-1
CASSLDELRLGAGNTIYF,TGTGCCAGCAGCTTAGATGAATTGCGGTTAGGGGCTGGAAACACCATATATTTT,few,TRBJ1-3,-,TRBV11-2
CASSPLQGGEAFF,TGTGCTAGCAGCCCATTACAGGGAGGTGAAGCTTTCTTT,few,TRBJ1-1,-,TRBV7-7
CASSVWGRGTSNTGELFF,TGTGCCAGCAGCGTCTGGGGGCGGGGGACCTCGAACACCGGGGAGCTGTTTTTT,few,TRBJ2-2,-,TRBV5-4
CASSPTGTTITDTQYF,TGTGCCAGTAGCCCTACCGGGACAACAATCACAGATACGCAGTATTTT,-,TRBJ2-3,-,TRBV19